The rows below give T cell receptor beta chains drawn from one sample of a study of radiation and T cells in renal cell carcinoma. TCRdb keeps only in-frame clones here, not all; method: immunoSEQ multiplex PCR. Of about 140,000 clones listed, approximately 87% are singletons. The material sequenced was blood, taken from a patient whose treatment included radiotherapy and nephrectomy. These receptors were collected from a woman in her fifties or sixties with renal cell carcinoma. Each CDR3 is given with its conserved first and last residue. A D gene is named only where the DNA matches it firmly. Not every row has a clone size; where given, it reads once, few, many or a size class.

>-|TRBV20-1|-|TRBJ2-3
CSAFTDTQYF
TGCAGTGCTTTCACAGATACGCAGTATTTT
>-|TRBV5-1|TRBD1|TRBJ1-4
CASSEGQANEKLFF
TGCGCCAGCAGCGAGGGACAGGCAAATGAAAAACTGTTTTTT
>-|TRBV2|TRBD2|TRBJ2-1
CASSAQLAGGPTYNEQFF
TGTGCCAGCAGTGCTCAACTAGCGGGAGGGCCCACCTACAATGAGCAGTTCTTC
>-|TRBV15|-|TRBJ1-5
CATSRERGNQPQHF
TGTGCCACCAGCAGGGAGAGGGGAAATCAGCCCCAGCATTTT
>-|TRBV18|-|TRBJ1-5
CASSPAGSGQPQHF
TGTGCCAGCTCACCTGCAGGGTCCGGTCAGCCCCAGCATTTT
>-|TRBV13|TRBD2|TRBJ2-1
CASSTEWTSGRSRGWNEQFF
TGTGCCAGCAGCACCGAATGGACTAGCGGGAGGAGTAGAGGTTGGAATGAGCAGTTCTTC
>-|TRBV10-1|-|TRBJ1-6
CASRQTNNSPLHF
TGCGCCAGCAGACAGACGAATAATTCACCCCTCCACTTT
>-|TRBV9|-|TRBJ2-7
CASSGRDVSYEQYF
TGTGCCAGCAGCGGCCGGGACGTCTCCTACGAGCAGTACTTC
>once|TRBV29-1|TRBD1|TRBJ2-7
CSAAQGQGFDEQYF
TGCAGCGCCGCCCAAGGACAGGGGTTCGACGAGCAGTACTTC
>-|TRBV28|-|TRBJ1-2
CASSSGYNYGYTF
TGTGCCAGCAGTTCCGGGTATAACTATGGCTACACCTTC
>-|TRBV7-2|TRBD2|TRBJ2-2
CASSLGGTSGRITGELFF
TGTGCCAGCAGCTTAGGCGGTACTAGCGGGAGGATCACCGGGGAGCTGTTTTTT
>few|TRBV16|-|TRBJ1-2
CASSHPQRAYGYTF
TGTGCCAGCAGCCACCCACAAAGGGCCTATGGCTACACCTTC
>-|TRBV11-2|-|TRBJ2-7
CASSLDQGTYEQYF
TGTGCCAGCAGCTTAGATCAGGGTACCTACGAGCAGTACTTC
>-|TRBV28|TRBD1|TRBJ2-7
CASSLLQGANEQYF
TGTGCCAGCAGTTTGCTACAGGGGGCTAACGAGCAGTACTTC
>-|TRBV11-2|TRBD2|TRBJ2-3
CASSFQREGTDTQYF
TGTGCCAGCAGCTTTCAGCGGGAGGGCACAGATACGCAGTATTTT
>-|TRBV9|TRBD1|TRBJ1-1
CASSVEAGGTAEAFF
TGTGCCAGCAGCGTAGAGGCAGGGGGCACCGCTGAAGCTTTCTTT
>-|TRBV6-5|-|TRBJ1-2
CASSYQGGSEDGYTF
TGTGCCAGCAGTTACCAGGGAGGGTCCGAAGATGGCTACACCTTC
>-|TRBV7-3|-|TRBJ1-1
CASSLKPLTNMNTEAFF
TGTGCCAGCAGCTTAAAACCCTTGACGAACATGAACACTGAAGCTTTCTTT
>-|TRBV5-8|TRBD2|TRBJ2-5
CASSAGTSGAIQETQYF
TGTGCCAGCAGCGCGGGGACTAGCGGGGCTATTCAAGAGACCCAGTACTTC
>-|TRBV4-3|-|TRBJ1-5
CASSQDQLGPQHF
TGCGCCAGCAGCCAAGATCAACTGGGGCCCCAGCATTTT
>-|TRBV23-1|-|TRBJ2-7
CASSQYEGTPKDEQYF
TGCGCCAGCAGTCAATACGAGGGAACCCCCAAGGACGAGCAGTACTTC
>-|TRBV5-4|-|TRBJ1-2
CASRRGEPVSYGYTF
TGTGCCAGCAGGCGAGGGGAGCCTGTCTCCTATGGCTACACCTTC
>-|TRBV9|-|TRBJ2-5
CASSVASLTSGETQYF
TGTGCCAGCAGCGTAGCCTCTCTTACCTCGGGGGAGACCCAGTACTTC
>-|TRBV25-1|-|TRBJ1-2
CASSEYSPYGYTF
TGTGCCAGCAGTGAATACAGCCCCTATGGCTACACCTTC
>once|TRBV6-1|-|TRBJ1-4
CASSTQGSNEKLFF
TGTGCCAGCTCCACTCAGGGGAGCAATGAAAAACTGTTTTTT
>-|TRBV7-6|-|TRBJ2-2
CASSFSGSPGELFF
TGTGCCAGCAGCTTCTCCGGGTCCCCCGGGGAGCTGTTTTTT
>-|TRBV23-1|TRBD1|TRBJ2-7
CASTHFIGGNGSYEQYF
TGCGCCAGCACGCATTTCATAGGGGGCAACGGCTCCTACGAGCAGTACTTC
>-|TRBV7-5|-|TRBJ1-4
CARTQRRRAGEKLFF
TGTGCCAGAACCCAGAGGCGGCGGGCAGGGGAAAAACTGTTTTTT
>-|TRBV2|-|TRBJ2-7
CASRRLDYEQYF
TGTGCCAGCAGGCGACTGGACTACGAGCAGTACTTC
>once|TRBV5-1|-|TRBJ2-4
CASSLDRTAGLNIQYF
TGCGCCAGCAGCCTAGACCGGACAGCCGGCCTAAACATTCAGTACTTC
>-|TRBV19|-|TRBJ1-1
CASSIGTVGTEAFF
TGTGCCAGTAGTATAGGGACAGTCGGCACTGAAGCTTTCTTT
>-|TRBV7-9|-|TRBJ1-2
CASSTGTTAEGYTF
TGTGCCAGCAGCACCGGGACAACCGCGGAGGGCTACACCTTC
>-|TRBV19|-|TRBJ1-6
CASSVLDSSPLHF
TGTGCCAGTAGTGTTCTGGACTCATCACCCCTCCACTTT
>-|TRBV5-1|TRBD2|TRBJ2-7
CASSPGGRDGYYEQYF
TGCGCCAGCAGCCCGGGGGGGCGGGACGGATACTACGAGCAGTACTTC
>-|TRBV5-1|-|TRBJ1-2
CASSLDRVDYGYTF
TGCGCCAGCAGCTTGGACAGGGTAGACTATGGCTACACCTTC
>-|TRBV13|-|TRBJ1-2
CASSLETEANYGYTF
TGTGCCAGCAGCTTAGAAACAGAAGCTAACTATGGCTACACCTTC
>-|TRBV4-3|-|TRBJ1-2
CASSQGSAGRANYGYTF
TGCGCCAGCAGCCAAGGGAGCGCAGGGCGAGCTAACTATGGCTACACCTTC
>-|TRBV29-1|TRBD1|TRBJ2-7
CSVAQGQGAGEQYF
TGCAGCGTTGCCCAAGGACAGGGGGCGGGTGAGCAGTACTTC
>-|TRBV7-2|TRBD1|TRBJ1-1
CASGKRQGARGLTSEAFF
TGTGCCAGCGGGAAACGACAGGGGGCGAGGGGGCTAACGTCTGAAGCTTTCTTT
>-|TRBV2|-|TRBJ1-2
CASSEEWDRDGYTF
TGTGCCAGCAGTGAAGAGTGGGACCGGGATGGCTACACCTTC
>-|TRBV29-1|-|TRBJ2-7
CSVEERGEQYF
TGCAGCGTCGAAGAACGGGGGGAGCAGTACTTC
>-|TRBV6-6|TRBD2|TRBJ2-3
CASSSGTTSRTDTQYF
TGTGCCAGCAGTTCCGGGACTACCTCTCGCACAGATACGCAGTATTTT
>-|TRBV6-5|-|TRBJ2-6
CASSSPAFVGANVLTF
TGTGCCAGCAGTTCCCCAGCCTTCGTTGGGGCCAACGTCCTGACTTTC